This is a list of T cell receptor beta chains from one sample in a study of beta chain features in type 1 diabetes. Assay used: immunoSEQ multiplex PCR; TCRdb lists only in-frame clones, some missing. The sample holds 600,000 to 650,000 clones, 15% to 19% seen once. The material sequenced was naive CD4+ T cells from blood. These receptors were obtained from a man aged 18 to 35 in good health. Both conserved end residues are part of each CDR3. D genes are given only for firm matches. Some rows have no size entry. The others give once, few or many, or a class for an expanded clone.

J gene: TRBJ1-1; clone size: few; D gene: .; V gene: TRBV28; CDR3 protein: CASSLYGVRNTEAFF; CDR3 DNA: TGTGCCAGCAGTTTATACGGCGTACGGAACACTGAAGCTTTCTTT
J gene: TRBJ1-2; clone size: few; D gene: .; V gene: TRBV9; CDR3 protein: CASSVNYGYTF; CDR3 DNA: TGTGCCAGCAGCGTTAACTATGGCTACACCTTC
J gene: TRBJ2-7; clone size: .; D gene: .; V gene: TRBV2; CDR3 protein: CASSEEWLEQYF; CDR3 DNA: TGTGCCAGCAGTGAAGAGTGGCTCGAGCAGTACTTC
J gene: TRBJ2-3; clone size: few; D gene: .; V gene: TRBV11-1; CDR3 protein: CASSFSRGRGTDTQYF; CDR3 DNA: TGTGCCAGCAGCTTTTCCAGGGGCCGGGGCACAGATACGCAGTATTTT
J gene: TRBJ2-7; clone size: few; D gene: TRBD2; V gene: TRBV4-2; CDR3 protein: CASSQAAGGGEQYF; CDR3 DNA: TGTGCCAGCAGCCAAGCCGCGGGCGGGGGCGAGCAGTACTTC
J gene: TRBJ2-3; clone size: few; D gene: .; V gene: TRBV4-2; CDR3 protein: CASSQFGQTDTQYF; CDR3 DNA: TGTGCCAGCAGCCAGTTCGGACAGACAGATACGCAGTATTTT
J gene: TRBJ2-7; clone size: few; D gene: .; V gene: TRBV28; CDR3 protein: CASRWRVLDEQYF; CDR3 DNA: TGTGCCAGCAGATGGAGGGTCCTGGACGAGCAGTACTTC
J gene: TRBJ2-2; clone size: .; D gene: .; V gene: TRBV28; CDR3 protein: CASTRTQTKNTGELFF; CDR3 DNA: TGTGCCAGCACCCGGACGCAAACTAAGAACACCGGGGAGCTGTTTTTT
J gene: TRBJ2-3; clone size: few; D gene: .; V gene: TRBV14; CDR3 protein: CASSPGASAQYF; CDR3 DNA: TGTGCCAGCAGCCCAGGGGCCTCGGCGCAGTATTTT
J gene: TRBJ2-1; clone size: few; D gene: .; V gene: TRBV2; CDR3 protein: CASTRQEPYNEQFF; CDR3 DNA: TGTGCCAGCACCAGACAGGAGCCGTACAATGAGCAGTTCTTC
J gene: TRBJ2-5; clone size: many; D gene: .; V gene: TRBV13; CDR3 protein: CASSLVGTMETQYF; CDR3 DNA: TGTGCCAGCAGCTTAGTCGGCACGATGGAGACCCAGTACTTC
J gene: TRBJ2-2; clone size: .; D gene: TRBD2; V gene: TRBV9; CDR3 protein: CASSVAGGAGELFF; CDR3 DNA: TGTGCCAGCAGCGTAGCGGGGGGGGCCGGGGAGCTGTTTTTT
J gene: TRBJ2-5; clone size: .; D gene: TRBD2; V gene: TRBV14; CDR3 protein: CASSALISGTKTQYF; CDR3 DNA: TGTGCCAGCAGCGCCCTTATTAGCGGGACTAAGACCCAGTACTTC
J gene: TRBJ1-5; clone size: few; D gene: TRBD1; V gene: TRBV18; CDR3 protein: CASSPLTGGEGQPQHF; CDR3 DNA: TGTGCCAGCTCACCCTTGACAGGGGGTGAAGGTCAGCCCCAGCATTTT
J gene: TRBJ2-6; clone size: .; D gene: .; V gene: TRBV7-3; CDR3 protein: CASSSTGGANVLTF; CDR3 DNA: TGTGCCAGCAGCTCAACGGGTGGGGCCAACGTCCTGACTTTC
J gene: TRBJ1-1; clone size: .; D gene: .; V gene: TRBV7-3; CDR3 protein: CASSLTGAGNTEAFF; CDR3 DNA: TGTGCCAGCAGCTTAACTGGAGCGGGGAACACTGAAGCTTTCTTT
J gene: TRBJ1-5; clone size: few; D gene: .; V gene: TRBV7-2; CDR3 protein: CASSLVGQNQPQHF; CDR3 DNA: TGTGCCAGCAGCTTAGTAGGACAGAATCAGCCCCAGCATTTT
J gene: TRBJ1-2; clone size: .; D gene: TRBD1; V gene: TRBV15; CDR3 protein: CATSRDGQGYGYTF; CDR3 DNA: TGTGCCACCAGCAGGGATGGACAGGGCTATGGCTACACCTTC
J gene: TRBJ2-2; clone size: .; D gene: TRBD1; V gene: TRBV5-1; CDR3 protein: CASTALSQGVTGELFF; CDR3 DNA: TGCGCCAGCACTGCCCTATCGCAGGGGGTCACCGGGGAGCTGTTTTTT
J gene: TRBJ1-6; clone size: few; D gene: .; V gene: TRBV30; CDR3 protein: CAWSVQGDSPLHF; CDR3 DNA: TGTGCCTGGAGTGTACAGGGAGATTCACCCCTCCACTTT
J gene: TRBJ1-3; clone size: .; D gene: .; V gene: TRBV13; CDR3 protein: CASSARVSGNTIYF; CDR3 DNA: TGTGCCAGCAGCGCACGGGTCTCTGGAAACACCATATATTTT
J gene: TRBJ2-5; clone size: few; D gene: .; V gene: TRBV5-1; CDR3 protein: CASSPGLQETQYF; CDR3 DNA: TGCGCCAGCAGCCCGGGACTTCAAGAGACCCAGTACTTC
J gene: TRBJ2-2; clone size: few; D gene: .; V gene: TRBV5-4; CDR3 protein: CASSLGGGAENGELFF; CDR3 DNA: TGTGCCAGCAGCTTGGGAGGTGGTGCGGAGAACGGGGAGCTGTTTTTT
J gene: TRBJ2-7; clone size: .; D gene: .; V gene: TRBV19; CDR3 protein: CASSMTGHSYEQYF; CDR3 DNA: TGTGCCAGTAGTATGACGGGACACTCCTACGAGCAGTACTTC
J gene: TRBJ2-5; clone size: few; D gene: TRBD2; V gene: TRBV6-5; CDR3 protein: CASSKLAGEETQYF; CDR3 DNA: TGTGCCAGCAGCAAACTAGCGGGGGAAGAGACCCAGTACTTC
J gene: TRBJ2-7; clone size: .; D gene: .; V gene: TRBV29-1; CDR3 protein: CSVSWTAFSYEQYF; CDR3 DNA: TGCAGCGTTTCCTGGACAGCCTTCTCCTACGAGCAGTACTTC
J gene: TRBJ1-5; clone size: few; D gene: .; V gene: TRBV21-1; CDR3 protein: CASSKGGQRDQPQHF; CDR3 DNA: TGTGCCAGCAGCAAAGGGGGACAGAGAGATCAGCCCCAGCATTTT
J gene: TRBJ1-5; clone size: .; D gene: TRBD1; V gene: TRBV15; CDR3 protein: CATSRDKGQGDQPQHF; CDR3 DNA: TGTGCCACCAGCAGAGATAAGGGACAGGGGGATCAGCCCCAGCATTTT
J gene: TRBJ2-1; clone size: .; D gene: .; V gene: TRBV28; CDR3 protein: CASSSLAANTYNEQFF; CDR3 DNA: TGTGCCAGCAGTTCTTTAGCGGCTAATACCTACAATGAGCAGTTCTTC
J gene: TRBJ2-7; clone size: few; D gene: .; V gene: TRBV19; CDR3 protein: CASSMRFSVLRAYEQYF; CDR3 DNA: TGTGCCAGTAGTATGAGATTTTCTGTCCTACGAGCCTACGAGCAGTACTTC
J gene: TRBJ2-7; clone size: .; D gene: .; V gene: TRBV7-2; CDR3 protein: CASSLEYSRAYEQYF; CDR3 DNA: TGTGCCAGCAGCTTAGAGTACTCAAGGGCCTACGAGCAGTACTTC
J gene: TRBJ2-5; clone size: .; D gene: TRBD2; V gene: TRBV7-2; CDR3 protein: CASSPGGSGETQYF; CDR3 DNA: TGTGCCAGCAGCCCCGGGGGGTCAGGGGAGACCCAGTACTTC
J gene: TRBJ2-3; clone size: few; D gene: .; V gene: TRBV5-6; CDR3 protein: CASSPGGSTDTQYF; CDR3 DNA: TGTGCCAGCAGCCCCGGCGGGAGCACAGATACGCAGTATTTT
J gene: TRBJ2-7; clone size: .; D gene: TRBD1; V gene: TRBV6-5; CDR3 protein: CASSFDREYEQYF; CDR3 DNA: TGTGCCAGCAGTTTTGACAGGGAGTACGAGCAGTACTTC
J gene: TRBJ1-6; clone size: .; D gene: .; V gene: TRBV5-1; CDR3 protein: CASSLAGSKYNSPLHF; CDR3 DNA: TGCGCCAGCAGCTTGGCCGGGTCCAAATATAATTCACCCCTCCACTTT
J gene: TRBJ1-6; clone size: .; D gene: .; V gene: TRBV7-2; CDR3 protein: CASSIRTVGNSPLHF; CDR3 DNA: TGTGCCAGCAGCATTCGGACAGTTGGAAATTCACCCCTCCACTTT
J gene: TRBJ2-7; clone size: .; D gene: TRBD1; V gene: TRBV25-1; CDR3 protein: CASSRDRSYEQYF; CDR3 DNA: TGTGCCAGCAGTCGGGACAGATCCTACGAGCAGTACTTC
J gene: TRBJ2-2; clone size: few; D gene: .; V gene: TRBV7-9; CDR3 protein: CASSPRAQGGTGELFF; CDR3 DNA: TGTGCCAGCAGCCCTAGGGCGCAGGGCGGCACCGGGGAGCTGTTTTTT
J gene: TRBJ1-1; clone size: .; D gene: .; V gene: TRBV28; CDR3 protein: CASSPVTEAFF; CDR3 DNA: TGTGCCAGCAGCCCCGTAACTGAAGCTTTCTTT
J gene: TRBJ2-3; clone size: .; D gene: .; V gene: TRBV5-6; CDR3 protein: CATYLLDWHLDTQYF; CDR3 DNA: TGTGCCACCTACCTTCTTGATTGGCACCTAGATACGCAGTATTTT
J gene: TRBJ2-5; clone size: few; D gene: .; V gene: TRBV28; CDR3 protein: CASSLNPLARETQYF; CDR3 DNA: TGTGCCAGCAGTTTAAACCCCCTAGCTAGGGAGACCCAGTACTTC
J gene: TRBJ1-4; clone size: few; D gene: .; V gene: TRBV7-2; CDR3 protein: CASSLVGGATNEKLFF; CDR3 DNA: TGTGCCAGCAGCTTAGTAGGTGGAGCAACTAATGAAAAACTGTTTTTT
J gene: TRBJ1-2; clone size: few; D gene: TRBD1; V gene: TRBV7-3; CDR3 protein: CASSLAPGQGYGYTF; CDR3 DNA: TGTGCCAGCAGCTTAGCTCCGGGACAGGGCTATGGCTACACCTTC
J gene: TRBJ2-5; clone size: few; D gene: .; V gene: TRBV5-4; CDR3 protein: CASSPLREVQETQYF; CDR3 DNA: TGTGCCAGCAGCCCCCTCAGGGAAGTCCAAGAGACCCAGTACTTC
J gene: TRBJ2-1; clone size: .; D gene: TRBD1; V gene: TRBV5-4; CDR3 protein: CASSPGTDTNEQFF; CDR3 DNA: TGTGCCAGCAGCCCTGGGACAGACACGAATGAGCAGTTCTTC
J gene: TRBJ1-2; clone size: .; D gene: .; V gene: TRBV10-3; CDR3 protein: CAISRKSGQNYGYTF; CDR3 DNA: TGTGCCATCAGTAGGAAATCGGGGCAGAACTATGGCTACACCTTC
J gene: TRBJ1-2; clone size: few; D gene: .; V gene: TRBV6-5; CDR3 protein: CASSYTDRNYGYTF; CDR3 DNA: TGTGCCAGCAGTTACACGGACAGAAACTATGGCTACACCTTC
J gene: TRBJ2-5; clone size: .; D gene: .; V gene: TRBV30; CDR3 protein: CAWRWTTTTQETQYF; CDR3 DNA: TGTGCCTGGAGGTGGACTACAACCACCCAAGAGACCCAGTACTTC